This record concerns one T cell receptor beta chain sequence. In its sample, this clone was seen a few times. The specificity of this receptor is unknown. No qualities accompany the bases; no much larger clone lies one base away. For sequencing of the TCRbeta CDR3 region, genomic DNA was extracted from the sorted cells. The immunoSEQ Assay was used to sequence the TCRbeta CDR3 regions. Entries here come from immuneACCESS through TCRdb and include only in-frame sequences with V and J called. Some clones fail to appear in such tables; in the studies checked, an unresolved V gene covers under half of the shortfall, and the cause of the remainder is unknown. This sample is represented by 70,000 to 95,000 clones; about nine tenths of them were singletons. The top ten constitute approximately 0.3% of the sample. Patients with a history of autoimmune disease or receiving systemic immunosuppression were excluded from the trial. Peripheral blood for TCR sequencing was collected from all dose cohorts at baseline, on cycle 4 day 1, and on cycle 7 day 1. Samples were obtained from an open-label, multicenter, first-in-human phase I dose-escalation trial of ivuxolimab. The trial enrolled adults with locally advanced or metastatic head and neck squamous cell, hepatocellular, melanoma or renal cell carcinoma. Before TCR sequencing, CD4+ T cells and CD8+ T cells were sorted from peripheral blood as separate populations.

This specimen belongs to a study of OX40 agonist ivuxolimab in advanced cancers. Study-level background: Ivuxolimab was an agonistic, fully human IgG2 monoclonal antibody directed against OX40 (CD134), a costimulatory receptor. Partial responses occurred in three dose-escalation patients, of whom one had hepatocellular carcinoma and two had cutaneous melanoma. In the dose-escalation cohort, roughly 80% of patients were male, and the mean age was approximately 60 years, with a range of roughly 20 to 80. The monotherapy dose-escalation portion (N of about 49 patients) of the phase I ivuxolimab trial is reported in the paper. Peripheral TCRbeta sequencing was intended to test whether TCR sequence diversity was altered and clonal T-cell expansion was caused by ivuxolimab. Intravenous ivuxolimab was administered to patients every 2 weeks at six dose levels: 0.01, 0.1, 0.3, 1.5, 3 and 10 mg/kg. Of the approximately 53 patients in dose escalation, 19 had hepatocellular carcinoma, about 15 had melanoma, 9 had renal cell carcinoma and 9 had head and neck cancer. Patients were allowed to have had prior anti-PD-1, anti-PD-L1 or anti-CTLA-4 therapy, and approximately 40% of the dose-escalation patients had previously received checkpoint inhibitors. The study at large found these results: In the 0.1-3.0 mg/kg groups, partial responders were among the patients with the lowest normalized peripheral clonal expansion, particularly in CD8+ T cells. After ivuxolimab, more expanded clones were found on average in CD8+ T cells than in CD4+ T cells. Low levels of normalized T-cell clonal expansion were also seen in some patients who did not respond. Clonal expansion of both CD4+ and CD8+ blood T cells was observed from baseline to week 6 at doses 0.1 to 3.0 mg/kg. Antigen specificity was not determined for the clonally expanded peripheral T cells.

CDR1 SGHDT and CDR2 YYEEEE are derived from the germline V gene. Its CDR3 holds 14 amino acids, cysteine through phenylalanine. Only the CDR3 region is kept as DNA, spanning 42 bases read in frame from base 1. Trimming removed 4 bases from V and 9 bases from J; the gene matches leave 7 bases unexplained. The chain uses TRBV5-6 and TRBJ1-6; 7 junctional bases match TRBD1. This receptor was taken from an adult with an advanced solid tumor such as melanoma, head and neck, liver or kidney cancer. Specimen: CD4+ or CD8+ T cells sorted from blood, collected in a trial of the OX40 agonist ivuxolimab. The nucleotides are TGTGCCAGCAGCAGAGGACAGGCTGGTTCACCCCTCCACTTT. Translated, this gives CASSRGQAGSPLHF.